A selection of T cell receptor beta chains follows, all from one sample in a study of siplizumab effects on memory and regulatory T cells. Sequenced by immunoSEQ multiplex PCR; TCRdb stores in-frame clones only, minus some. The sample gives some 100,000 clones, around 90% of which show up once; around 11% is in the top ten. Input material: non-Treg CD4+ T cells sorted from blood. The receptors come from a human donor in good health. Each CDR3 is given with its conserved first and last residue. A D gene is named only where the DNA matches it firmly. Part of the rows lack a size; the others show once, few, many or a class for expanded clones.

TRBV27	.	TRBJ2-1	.	CASSSLARDDNEQFF	TGTGCCAGCAGTTCTCTAGCGCGCGACGACAATGAGCAGTTCTTC
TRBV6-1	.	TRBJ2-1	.	CASSVPSNEQFF	TGTGCCAGCAGTGTCCCTAGCAATGAGCAGTTCTTC
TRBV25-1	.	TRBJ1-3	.	CASSEDLRKNSGNTIYF	TGTGCCAGCAGTGAAGATCTCAGAAAAAACTCTGGAAACACCATATATTTT
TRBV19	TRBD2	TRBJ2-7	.	CASSSWTSGTYEQYF	TGTGCCAGTAGTTCTTGGACTAGCGGAACCTACGAGCAGTACTTC
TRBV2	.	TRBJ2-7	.	CASSGIQGGNEQYF	TGTGCCAGCAGTGGGATCCAGGGAGGAAACGAGCAGTACTTC
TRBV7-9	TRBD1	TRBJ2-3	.	CATGTGGTDTQYF	TGTGCCACAGGGACAGGGGGCACAGATACGCAGTATTTT
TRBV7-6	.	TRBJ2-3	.	CASSLALRLAVGADTQYF	TGTGCCAGCAGCTTAGCGTTAAGGCTAGCCGTTGGAGCAGATACGCAGTATTTT
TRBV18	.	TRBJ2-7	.	CASSNRDGYEQYF	TGTGCCAGCTCAAACCGGGACGGGTACGAGCAGTACTTC
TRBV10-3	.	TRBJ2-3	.	CAIKAVGTDTQYF	TGTGCCATCAAAGCGGTGGGCACAGATACGCAGTATTTT
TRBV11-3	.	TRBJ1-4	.	CASSPGTPKLFF	TGTGCCAGCAGCCCGGGGACGCCGAAACTGTTTTTT
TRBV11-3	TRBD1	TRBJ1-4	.	CASSLRTGIDKLFF	TGTGCCAGCAGCTTAAGGACAGGGATAGATAAACTGTTTTTT
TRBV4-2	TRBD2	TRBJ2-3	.	CASSPLAPGGSGADTQYF	TGTGCCAGCAGCCCGCTGGCCCCCGGCGGGAGTGGGGCAGATACGCAGTATTTT
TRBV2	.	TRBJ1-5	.	CASSVGSGQPQHF	TGTGCCAGCAGTGTTGGGTCTGGTCAGCCCCAGCATTTT
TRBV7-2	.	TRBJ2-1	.	CASRVGRSSYNEQFF	TGTGCCAGCAGAGTTGGCCGGAGCTCCTACAATGAGCAGTTCTTC
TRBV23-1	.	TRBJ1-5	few	CASSQSCSHHQPQHF	TGCGCCAGCAGTCAATCGTGCAGCCACCATCAGCCCCAGCATTTT
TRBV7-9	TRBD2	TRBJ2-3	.	CASSPLAGPTDTQYF	TGTGCCAGCAGCCCCTTAGCGGGACCCACAGATACGCAGTATTTT
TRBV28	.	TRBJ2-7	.	CASSLRDTEQYF	TGTGCCAGCAGTTTAAGGGACACCGAGCAGTACTTC
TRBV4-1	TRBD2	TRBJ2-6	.	CASSPRIRTRAQSGANVLTF	TGCGCCAGCAGCCCCCGGATCCGGACTAGGGCCCAGTCTGGGGCCAACGTCCTGACTTTC
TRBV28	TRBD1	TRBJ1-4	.	CASRPTGGEKLFF	TGTGCCAGCAGACCCACAGGGGGGGAAAAACTGTTTTTT
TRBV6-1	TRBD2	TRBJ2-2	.	CASSPSGRAGELFF	TGTGCCAGCAGTCCAAGCGGGAGGGCCGGGGAGCTGTTTTTT
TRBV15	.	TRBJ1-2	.	CATSSPRLLGYTF	TGTGCCACCAGCAGCCCCCGACTCCTTGGCTACACCTTC
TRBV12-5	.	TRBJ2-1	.	CASGSRGAESYNEQFF	TGTGCTAGTGGTAGCCGAGGGGCGGAGTCCTACAATGAGCAGTTCTTC
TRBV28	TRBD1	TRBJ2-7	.	CASSLRGRIYEQYF	TGTGCCAGCAGTCTCAGGGGGCGCATCTACGAGCAGTACTTC
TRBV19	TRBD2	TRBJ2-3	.	CASSIEPTGLAGGPTDTQYF	TGTGCCAGTAGTATAGAACCTACGGGACTAGCGGGGGGCCCCACAGATACGCAGTATTTT
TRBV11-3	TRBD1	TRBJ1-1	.	CASSKGQGGTEAFF	TGTGCCAGCAGCAAGGGACAGGGGGGAACTGAAGCTTTCTTT
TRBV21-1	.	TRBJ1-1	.	CASLKRRDTEAFF	TGTGCCAGCCTAAAACGCCGGGACACTGAAGCTTTCTTT
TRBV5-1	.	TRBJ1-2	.	CASSLAGTAYGYTF	TGCGCCAGCAGCTTGGCAGGGACTGCTTATGGCTACACCTTC
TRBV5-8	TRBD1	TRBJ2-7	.	CASSLGRQGSYEQYF	TGTGCCAGCAGCTTGGGCCGACAGGGATCCTACGAGCAGTACTTC
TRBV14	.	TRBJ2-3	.	CASQAGGGGSTDTQYF	TGTGCCAGCCAAGCCGGGGGCGGAGGGAGCACAGATACGCAGTATTTT
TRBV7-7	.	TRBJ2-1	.	CASSPSGRNNEQFF	TGTGCTAGCAGCCCGAGCGGCAGAAACAATGAGCAGTTCTTC
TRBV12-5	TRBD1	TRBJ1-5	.	CASGFEAGGLSNQPQHF	TGTGCTAGTGGTTTCGAAGCAGGGGGACTTAGCAATCAGCCCCAGCATTTT
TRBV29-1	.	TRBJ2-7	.	CSVTGAGLEQYF	TGCAGCGTAACCGGGGCTGGCCTCGAGCAGTACTTC
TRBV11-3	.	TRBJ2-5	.	CASSASYPGTQETQYF	TGTGCCAGCAGCGCTAGTTACCCGGGGACGCAAGAGACCCAGTACTTC